The present T cell receptor (beta chain) was sequenced within a study of immune heterogeneity within non-small cell lung tumors. Across the whole study: Histology included a few squamous cell carcinomas, roughly eleven non-squamous carcinomas and 1 unspecified tumor.

Study-level points and caveats: Identical dominant CDR3 beta clonotypes showed recurrence across tumor sites within a patient, and site-unique high-frequency clones were also present. High-frequency T-cell receptor beta clonotypes differed largely between individual patients.

Multiplex PCR amplified the TCR beta CDR3 region. Its first round ran for roughly 10 cycles with 32 V and 13 J primers. TCRdb re-derived calls from the multiplex PCR reads in MiXCR, one entry per CDR3 protein. The sample gives roughly 3,200 distinct CDR3 sequences, 45% to 60% of which show up once; approximately 12% is in the top ten. By share of the sample, this clonotype is large. Its antigen remains unknown. Bulk tumor genomic DNA served as template, at 600 ng per sample. Multiple biopsies spaced far apart were taken from each primary tumor during surgery. Patients had untreated, newly diagnosed non-small cell lung cancer and underwent curative surgery. Everyone who gave samples had just been diagnosed with non-small cell lung cancer and was having surgery with curative intent. The germline V gene encodes CDR1 MGHRA and CDR2 YSYEKL. The length of the CDR3 is 14 residues. The trim removed 5 bases at V and 2 bases at J, leaving 5 bases unmatched.

J is TRBJ1-2 and V is TRBV4-1, with TRBD1 matching over 7 bases. The sequenced sample was lung tumor tissue. The TCR originated in a man in his 60s with non-small cell lung cancer. This CDR3 reads CASSRPGGNYGYTF. CDR3 DNA sequence: TGCGCCAGCAGCAGGCCAGGGGGGAACTATGGCTACACCTTC.